A selection of T cell receptor beta chains follows, all from one sample in a study of regulatory T cells in long-lasting Graves disease. Using its own MiXCR run on the multiplex PCR reads, TCRdb lists one record per CDR3 protein. Found here are under 500,000 distinct CDR3 sequences, roughly 20% of them singletons; the top ten hold roughly 20%. The material sequenced was peripheral blood mononuclear cells (PBMCs), taken when the disease was refractory, from a patient treated with antithyroid drugs. These receptors were taken from a female donor with Graves disease. The CDR3 runs from the conserved cysteine through the conserved F or W. A D gene is named only where the DNA matches it firmly. Expanded clones get a size class; other rows say once, few or many, or leave the size out.

size: many
J: TRBJ1-1
V: TRBV12-3/TRBV12-4
D: -
CDR3: CASGRGKTNTEAFF
DNA: TGTGCCAGCGGAAGGGGAAAAACGAACACTGAAGCTTTCTTT

size: -
J: TRBJ2-5
V: TRBV2
D: TRBD1
CDR3: CASSSQGIGETQYF
DNA: TGTGCCAGCAGTTCACAGGGGATCGGCGAGACCCAGTACTTC

size: -
J: TRBJ2-3
V: TRBV28
D: -
CDR3: CASSKTGTDTQYF
DNA: TGTGCCAGCAGCAAGACAGGGACTGATACGCAGTATTTT

size: -
J: TRBJ2-2
V: TRBV5-4
D: -
CDR3: CASSTATGTGELFF
DNA: TGTGCCAGCAGCACGGCGACCGGGACCGGGGAGCTGTTTTTT

size: many
J: TRBJ2-4
V: TRBV7-2
D: TRBD2
CDR3: CASSLDGRENIQYF
DNA: TGTGCCAGCAGCTTGGACGGGAGGGAAAACATTCAGTACTTC

size: many
J: TRBJ1-5
V: TRBV3-1
D: -
CDR3: CASSQDWGSNQPQHF
DNA: TGTGCCAGCAGCCAAGACTGGGGTAGCAATCAGCCCCAGCATTTT

size: many
J: TRBJ2-5
V: TRBV7-2
D: -
CDR3: CASSLVGQGVLRETQYF
DNA: TGTGCCAGCAGCTTAGTCGGTCAGGGTGTTTTACGAGAGACCCAGTACTTC

size: -
J: TRBJ2-5
V: TRBV20-1
D: -
CDR3: CSLNPIGSVKETQYF
DNA: TGCAGTCTAAACCCAATCGGGAGCGTGAAAGAGACCCAGTACTTC

size: many
J: TRBJ1-5
V: TRBV12-3/TRBV12-4
D: TRBD1
CDR3: CASSMDRRFGPQHF
DNA: TGTGCCAGCAGTATGGACAGGCGGTTTGGGCCCCAGCATTTT

size: few
J: TRBJ2-7
V: TRBV7-8
D: -
CDR3: CASSFRSGQPSYEQYF
DNA: TGTGCCAGCAGCTTTCGGTCCGGGCAGCCCTCCTACGAGCAGTACTTC

size: -
J: TRBJ1-3
V: TRBV19
D: TRBD1
CDR3: CASSNQQGERGNTIYF
DNA: TGTGCCAGTAGTAACCAACAGGGGGAACGTGGAAACACCATATATTTT

size: once
J: TRBJ2-6
V: TRBV30
D: -
CDR3: CAWRAVGANVLTF
DNA: TGTGCCTGGAGGGCGGTTGGGGCCAACGTCCTGACTTTC

size: few
J: TRBJ2-7
V: TRBV6-1
D: -
CDR3: CASRTLAKPYEQYF
DNA: TGTGCCAGCAGAACACTAGCTAAGCCCTACGAGCAGTACTTC